This TCR beta chain was sequenced for a study of beta chain features in type 1 diabetes. Study-wide findings and caveats: Patients with type 1 diabetes carried fewer insertions and had more deletions at their VDJ junctions.

The CDR3 extends over 14 amino acids. Germline-derived CDR1 and CDR2 are LGHNA and YSLEER. The germline V and J ends were trimmed by 0 bases and 6 bases, with 9 bases remaining between them. The sequenced template was cDNA made from the entire isolated RNA. The protocol was immunoSEQ multiplex PCR, while the TCRdb copy is restricted to in-frame clones and leaves out a portion. The repertoire has under 950,000 clones, under 20% of them found once; the top ten carry 0.02% to 0.025%. A remark on this clone: The antigen is undetermined. The same CDR3 arises from other DNA sequences in this sample as well.

The V gene is TRBV4-3, the J gene TRBJ2-1; a weak D match, TRBD2 (6 bases). The sample consisted of naive CD4+ T cells from blood. The receptor was derived from a young woman in good health. This CDR3 reads CASSQDPTSNEQFF. CDR3 sequence (DNA): TGCGCCAGCAGCCAAGATCCGACTAGCAATGAGCAGTTCTTC.